Sequencing of this T cell receptor (beta chain) was carried out in a study of molecular identifiers for immune sequencing clone quantification. Notes on the study in general: Barcode sharing among identical TCR molecules could make large clones appear smaller.

Isolation of naive CD8 T cells was achieved by sorting on a CD8+CD4-CCR7+CD45RA+ phenotype. Each CDR3 protein is one row after TCRdb ran MiXCR on the PCR reads. In the table there are around 470,000 distinct CDR3 sequences, around 23% of which are singletons. As concerns this clonotype: What it recognizes is unknown.

The CDR3 totals 16 residues. The V segment lost 6 bases and the J segment 0 bases; nucleotides outside the gene matches: 6. CDR1 and CDR2 (germline): MNHEY, SVGEGT. This rearrangement joins TRBV6-2 or TRBV6-3 to TRBJ1-5; 9 bases line up with TRBD1. The source of this sequence is a human donor in good health. Some libraries in this study had Jurkat cell RNA spiked in. The specimen was naive CD8+ T cells from blood, with Jurkat cell RNA spiked in. Subset reported: FACS-sorted CD8+CD4-CCR7+CD45RA+ naive T cells. The CDR3 spells CASSLGTGTSNQPQHF. CDR3 in DNA: TGTGCCAGCAGCCTCGGGACAGGGACTAGCAATCAGCCCCAGCATTTT.